What follows is one T cell receptor beta chain and its context. The antigen is undetermined. There are 11 residues in the CDR3. Trimming removed 3 bases from V and 6 bases from J, with 4 bases in between. Germline CDR1 PRHDT, CDR2 FYEKMQ (reference sequence). This record comes from a study of T cell responses to AZD1222 COVID-19 vaccine. Study findings and constraints: Rises in breadth and depth of Spike-specific TCRs came after two AZD1222 doses. Nearly half of spike-specific TCRs reportedly target variant regions that are unmutated in the B.1.351 and B.1.1.7 variants.

The protocol was immunoSEQ multiplex PCR, while the TCRdb copy is restricted to in-frame clones and leaves out a portion. In total, the table holds around 140,000 clones. This TCR was recovered from an adult in good health. The chain combines TRBV13 with TRBJ2-3; D not resolved. The sample comprised peripheral blood. The CDR3 sequence is CASSFSDTQYF. Written as DNA, the CDR3 is TGTGCCAGCAGCTTTTCGGATACGCAGTATTTT. Supplemented by reference TRBV13 and TRBJ2-3, the full variable domain reads AAGVIQSPRHLIKEKRETATLKCYPIPRHDTVYWYQQGPGQDPQFLISFYEKMQSDKGSIPDRFSAQQFSDYHSELNMSSLELGDSALYFCASSFSDTQYFGPGTRLTVL.